The 21 T cell receptor beta chains in this list originate from one sample, sequenced in a study of T cell responses to AZD1222 COVID-19 vaccine. The table came from immunoSEQ multiplex PCR; TCRdb's copy has only in-frame clones and leaves some out. The table shows approximately 100,000 clones, with 90% occurring only once. Here the sequenced sample was peripheral blood, taken on day 0 of AZD1222 vaccination. The source of these receptors is an adult in good health.

V is TRBV5-5 and J is TRBJ2-5; 11 positions agree with TRBD2. In germline, CDR1 is SGHKS, CDR2 YYEKEE (reference sequence). The CDR3 loop spans 15 amino acids. J lost 4 bases, V lost 2 bases, and 4 bases had no gene match. Here the CDR3 DNA reads TGTGCCAGCAGCTTCTCCGGGACTAGCGGAGAGACCCAGTACTTC. Translation gives CASSFSGTSGETQYF.

The rearrangement uses TRBV6-5 and TRBJ1-1; D unresolved. Germline V lookup: CDR1 MNHEY, CDR2 SVGAGI. The germline V and J ends were trimmed by 4 bases and 4 bases, with 7 bases remaining between them. The CDR3 length is 12 residues. The CDR3 spells CASSLDTTEAFF. The DNA of the CDR3 is TGTGCCAGCAGTTTAGACACCACTGAAGCTTTCTTT.

The chain couples TRBV5-1 to TRBJ1-4; D is unclear. Germline CDR1 is SGHRS and CDR2 is YFSETQ. Trimming removed 3 bases from V and 4 bases from J, with 7 bases in between. This CDR3 region has 13 residues. The CDR3 loop is CASSSEVNEKLFF. DNA of the CDR3: TGCGCCAGCAGCTCAGAGGTTAATGAAAAACTGTTTTTT. Full variable domain (rest looked up from reference TRBV5-1 and TRBJ1-4): KAGVTQTPRYLIKTRGQQVTLSCSPISGHRSVSWYQQTPGQGLQFLFEYFSETQRNKGNFPGRFSGRQFSNSRSEMNVSTLELGDSALYLCASSSEVNEKLFFGSGTQLSVL.

The chain employs TRBV19 and TRBJ1-1, with D perhaps matching TRBD1 (6 bases). Germline-derived CDR1 and CDR2 are LNHDA and SQIVND (reference sequence). This CDR3 has 14 amino acids. Trimming took off 4 bases at V and 6 bases at J, with 15 bases between the two ends. The CDR3 DNA reads TGTGCCAGTAGTAGGGCCAGGGGCTTGGCTGAAGCTTTCTTT. Residues: CASSRARGLAEAFF.

The V and J genes are TRBV13 and TRBJ1-6; TRBD1 might be the D (5 bases). Germline lookup yields CDR1 PRHDT and CDR2 FYEKMQ (reference sequence). The length of the CDR3 is 15 residues. V lost 5 bases to trimming and J lost 4 bases, with 12 bases between them. The CDR3: CASSAGGGYNSPLHF. CDR3 DNA sequence: TGTGCCAGCAGCGCAGGCGGGGGGTATAATTCACCCCTCCACTTT.

The chain combines TRBV5-6 with TRBJ1-1; weak D call: TRBD1 (6 bases). The V end lost 2 bases, the J end lost 4 bases, and 21 bases lay between the germline ends. The CDR3 covers 17 residues. CDR1 SGHDT and CDR2 YYEEEE come from the germline V gene. CDR3 residues: CASSFILHRDVSTEAFF. CDR3 DNA: TGTGCCAGCAGCTTCATACTGCACAGGGACGTGAGCACTGAAGCTTTCTTT.

The chain recombines TRBV19 with TRBJ2-1, with a weak D call TRBD2 (7 bases). The ends were cut back, 5 bases at V and 4 bases at J, with 15 bases in the middle. The CDR3 runs to 15 residues. Germline V gene data show CDR1 as LNHDA and CDR2 as SQIVND (reference sequence). The CDR3 bases are TGTGCCAGTAGTTTAGGGGGGGCCCCATACAATGAGCAGTTCTTC. Translation gives CASSLGGAPYNEQFF.

This sequence joins TRBV9 and TRBJ1-4, with TRBD1 matching 10 bases. Germline values: CDR1 SGDLS, CDR2 YYNGEE. The CDR3 consists of 15 residues. Trimming removed 0 bases from V and 8 bases from J; junction bases left unmatched: 4. The CDR3 nucleotides are TGTGCCAGCAGCGTAGGGGACAGGGGACGAGAAAAACTGTTTTTT. Its protein product is CASSVGDRGREKLFF.

The chain links TRBV7-3 to TRBJ1-1; 7 positions match TRBD1. The CDR3 spans 13 residues. Trimming took 5 bases from V and 5 from J; bases not matched to a gene: 5. In germline, CDR1 is SGHTA, CDR2 FQGTGA. The chain's CDR3 is CASSVQGWTEAFF. The CDR3 bases are TGTGCCAGCAGCGTACAGGGGTGGACTGAAGCTTTCTTT.

This chain links TRBV4-1 with TRBJ2-2; D call uncertain. There are 16 residues in the CDR3. CDR1 MGHRA and CDR2 YSYEKL come from the germline V gene. V was shortened by 0 bases and J by 4 bases, with 12 bases between the two germline ends. The CDR3 DNA reads as TGCGCCAGCAGCCAAGATGGGGTCCGTGCCACCGGGGAGCTGTTTTTT. Its translation: CASSQDGVRATGELFF.

This clone turned up a few times. The chain carries TRBV11-2 and TRBJ1-1; D is uncertain. Germline V lookup: CDR1 SGHAT, CDR2 FQNNGV. Trimming left V 1 base short and J 7 bases short, with 7 bases between. The CDR3 spans 12 residues. The CDR3 reads CASSLGGFEAFF. As DNA, the CDR3 is TGTGCCAGCAGCTTAGGGGGTTTTGAAGCTTTCTTT.

This chain connects TRBV2 to TRBJ2-7, with D possibly TRBD1 on 6 matching bases. Germline V CDR1 and CDR2: SNHLY, FYNNEI. The CDR3 is made up of 14 amino acids. Trimming pared 6 bases from V and 0 bases from J, leaving 12 bases between. CDR3 DNA: TGTGCCAGCAGGGGACAATCCAACTCCTACGAGCAGTACTTC. Its translation: CASRGQSNSYEQYF. Complete variable domain (other parts from reference TRBV2 and TRBJ2-7): EPEVTQTPSHQVTQMGQEVILRCVPISNHLYFYWYRQILGQKVEFLVSFYNNEISEKSEIFDDQFSVERPDGSNFTLKIRSTKLEDSAMYFCASRGQSNSYEQYFGPGTRLTVT.

This clone was counted once. V is TRBV11-2 and J is TRBJ1-4; 10 nucleotides line up with TRBD1. The CDR3 has 17 residues. V lost 2 bases, J lost 7 bases, and 10 bases stayed unmatched. Germline loops: CDR1 SGHAT, CDR2 FQNNGV. Written as DNA, the CDR3 is TGTGCCAGCAGCTTAACGGGACAGGGGATAGTAGCTGAAAAACTGTTTTTT. Protein sequence: CASSLTGQGIVAEKLFF.

This clone was counted a single time. The chain recombines TRBV7-2 with TRBJ2-3, with TRBD2 matching 12 bases. Germline CDR1 SGHTA, CDR2 FQGNSA. V trimming: 5 bases; J trimming: 3 bases; junction bases outside the gene matches: 12. This CDR3 spans 18 amino acids. The CDR3 sequence: CASSPWSSGGAGTDTQYF. CDR3 coding DNA: TGTGCCAGCAGCCCCTGGTCTAGCGGGGGGGCCGGGACAGATACGCAGTATTTT.

This clone has a single count. CDR3 in amino acids: CASSSSYTNYGYTF. CDR3 in DNA: TGTGCCAGCAGTTCCTCCTACACGAACTATGGCTACACCTTC. The rearrangement uses TRBV6-5 and TRBJ1-2; D call uncertain. Between the trimmed V and J ends, which lost 4 bases and 2 bases, there was a span of 11 bases. Looked up from germline, CDR1 is MNHEY and CDR2 is SVGAGI. The CDR3 has 14 residues.

This clone was counted only a few times. The chain combines TRBV2 with TRBJ1-3, with D hard to call. The germline CDR1 and CDR2 sequences are SNHLY and FYNNEI. CDR3 length: 13 residues. Deletions cut 7 bases from V and 0 bases from J, with 7 bases between. The CDR3 DNA sequence: TGTGCCAGCAAAGCCTTCTCTGGAAACACCATATATTTT. It translates to CASKAFSGNTIYF.

This clone was observed once. This sequence joins TRBV7-9 and TRBJ1-4, with D perhaps matching TRBD1 (6 bases). V shed 5 bases and J shed 6 bases, with 19 bases lying between them. From germline, CDR1 is SEHNR and CDR2 FQNEAQ (reference sequence). The CDR3 is made up of 16 amino acids. This CDR3 reads CASSVWEGHADEKLFF. In DNA, the CDR3 is TGTGCCAGCAGCGTCTGGGAGGGACATGCCGATGAAAAACTGTTTTTT. Combining the CDR3 with reference TRBV7-9 and TRBJ1-4 gives the whole variable domain DTGVSQNPRHKITKRGQNVTFRCDPISEHNRLYWYRQTLGQGPEFLTYFQNEAQLEKSRLLSDRFSAERPKGSFSTLEIQRTEQGDSAMYLCASSVWEGHADEKLFFGSGTQLSVL.

The V and J genes are TRBV28 and TRBJ2-1; no reliable D call. V was trimmed by 5 bases and J by 6 bases, leaving 17 bases between them. CDR1 and CDR2 from the germline V gene are MDHEN and SYDVKM. The CDR3 totals 15 residues. Here the CDR3 reads CASSLAGSRANEQFF. CDR3 coding DNA: TGTGCCAGCAGTCTGGCCGGTTCCCGGGCCAATGAGCAGTTCTTC.

V is TRBV19 and J is TRBJ1-2, with 8 bases that match TRBD1. This CDR3 comprises 14 residues. The germline CDR1 and CDR2 sequences are LNHDA and SQIVND (reference sequence). Unmatched junction bases numbered 9, after V lost 9 bases and J lost 3 bases. The CDR3 DNA sequence: TGTGCCAGCCTCGATAGGACAGGGCACTATGGCTACACCTTC. Protein product: CASLDRTGHYGYTF.

This chain links TRBV4-1 with TRBJ1-5, with TRBD1 matching 7 bases. V lost 1 base and J lost 7; bases outside the gene matches: 4. Germline values: CDR1 MGHRA, CDR2 YSYEKL. This CDR3 is 14 amino acids long. Here the CDR3 DNA reads TGCGCCAGCAGCCAAGGACAGGGAAGACAGCCCCAGCATTTT. Translation gives CASSQGQGRQPQHF.

This clone came up once. The rearrangement uses TRBV29-1 and TRBJ1-1, with 7 bases lining up with TRBD1. The CDR3 has 12 residues. Germline CDR1 reads SQVTM; CDR2 reads ANQGSEA. The V gene end was trimmed by 4 bases and the J gene end by 3 bases; junction bases not matched to a gene: 2. CDR3 protein: CSVAQGYTEAFF. Written as DNA, the CDR3 is TGCAGCGTTGCACAGGGGTACACTGAAGCTTTCTTT.